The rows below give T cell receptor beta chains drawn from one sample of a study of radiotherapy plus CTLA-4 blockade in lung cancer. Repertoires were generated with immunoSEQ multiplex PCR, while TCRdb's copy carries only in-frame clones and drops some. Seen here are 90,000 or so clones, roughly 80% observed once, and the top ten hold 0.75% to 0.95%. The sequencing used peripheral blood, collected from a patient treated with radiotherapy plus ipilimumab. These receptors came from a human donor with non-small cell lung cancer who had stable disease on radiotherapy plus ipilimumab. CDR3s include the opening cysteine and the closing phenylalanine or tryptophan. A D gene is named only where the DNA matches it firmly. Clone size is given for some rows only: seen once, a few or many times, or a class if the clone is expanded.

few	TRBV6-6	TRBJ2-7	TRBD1	TGTGCCAGCAGCCAGGGACAGTACTACGAGCAGTACTTC	CASSQGQYYEQYF
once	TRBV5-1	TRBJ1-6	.	TGCGCCAGCAGCTTGGCCTCCAGTCCATCGAGCTCCTATAATTCACCCCTCCACTTT	CASSLASSPSSSYNSPLHF
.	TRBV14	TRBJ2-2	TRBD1	TGTGCCAGCAGCCAAGTGACAGGGGGCACCGGGGAGCTGTTTTTT	CASSQVTGGTGELFF
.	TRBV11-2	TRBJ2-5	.	TGTGCCAGCAGCTCGAGTAGGGGGCAAGAGACCCAGTACTTC	CASSSSRGQETQYF
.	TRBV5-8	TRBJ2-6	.	TGTGCCAGCAGCTTGGCAGCGTCTGGGGCCAACGTCCTGACTTTC	CASSLAASGANVLTF
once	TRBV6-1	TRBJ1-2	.	TGTGCCAGCAGCCGCCAGCTGGAACTCATAGGCTACACCTTC	CASSRQLELIGYTF
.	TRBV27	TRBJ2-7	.	TGTGCCAGCACCCCTTGGGGACAACGGATCCACGAGCAGTACTTC	CASTPWGQRIHEQYF
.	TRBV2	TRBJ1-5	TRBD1	TGTGCCAGCAGTGAGGACAGGGCCTCTAATCAGCCCCAGCATTTT	CASSEDRASNQPQHF
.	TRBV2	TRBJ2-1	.	TGTGCCAGCAAATCCCCCGGCGGGGTTAGCAATGAGCAGTTCTTC	CASKSPGGVSNEQFF
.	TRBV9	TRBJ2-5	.	TGTGCCAGCAGCGTAGCGGGTTACCAAGAGACCCAGTACTTC	CASSVAGYQETQYF
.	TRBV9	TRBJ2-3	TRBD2	TGTGCCACCACGCCGGGGGGGTATAGCACAGATACGCAGTATTTT	CATTPGGYSTDTQYF
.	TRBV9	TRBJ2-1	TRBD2	TGTGCCAGCAGCGCAGGACTAGCCAGAGACAATGAGCAGTTCTTC	CASSAGLARDNEQFF
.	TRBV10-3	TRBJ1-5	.	TGTGCCATCAGTGAGCTCGGGGACAATCAGCCCCAGCATTTT	CAISELGDNQPQHF
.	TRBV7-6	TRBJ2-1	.	TGTGCCAGCAGCCCCCTCGGGGAGAATAATGAGCAGTTCTTC	CASSPLGENNEQFF
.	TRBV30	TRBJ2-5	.	TGTGCCTGGAGTGCCCCCCAGACCCAGTACTTC	CAWSAPQTQYF